This T cell receptor beta chain originates from a study of T cell responses to AZD1222 COVID-19 vaccine. The study's findings and limits: Among the donors, most were white British and more were female, and clonal diversity was possibly underestimated. Nearly half of spike-specific TCRs reportedly target unmutated variant regions.

Assay: immunoSEQ multiplex PCR; the TCRdb copy retains only in-frame clones and omits some. This sample has under 150,000 clones, with more than 85% found just once. CDR1 and CDR2 (germline): SGHRS, YFSETQ. The ends lost 2 bases at V and 3 bases at J; junction bases unmatched: 5. The length of the CDR3 is 15 residues. Points on this clone: Its antigen remains unidentified.

The source of this sequence is an adult in good health. The sample consisted of peripheral blood, taken on day 0 of AZD1222 vaccination. V usage is TRBV5-1 and J usage is TRBJ1-1; 9 bases agree with TRBD1. In DNA, the CDR3 is TGCGCCAGCAGCTTAGGACAGGGGTCACACACTGAAGCTTTCTTT. Translated, it gives CASSLGQGSHTEAFF. Full variable domain (rest looked up from reference TRBV5-1 and TRBJ1-1): KAGVTQTPRYLIKTRGQQVTLSCSPISGHRSVSWYQQTPGQGLQFLFEYFSETQRNKGNFPGRFSGRQFSNSRSEMNVSTLELGDSALYLCASSLGQGSHTEAFFGQGTRLTVV.